What follows are 14 T cell receptor beta chains derived from one specimen sequenced in a study of T cells expressing NK-cell markers. TCRdb re-called the 5' RACE reads and gives one entry per CDR3 protein, without DNA. Its listing shows fewer than 300,000 distinct CDR3 sequences. Sequencing was carried out using blood T cells: a sorted CD56 or NKG2C T cell subset, CD4+ or CD8+ T cells, or bulk PBMC T cells (not recorded which). These receptors were collected from a woman aged 18 to 69 in good health.

The chain uses TRBV7-2 and TRBJ2-5; TCRdb indicates TRBD2, and absent DNA this call remains unverified. The germline CDR1 and CDR2 sequences are SGHTA and FQGNSA. The length of the CDR3 is 15 residues. The CDR3: CASSPRLATKETQYF. Drawing the rest from reference TRBV7-2 and TRBJ2-5, the complete variable domain is GAGVSQSPSNKVTEKGKDVELRCDPISGHTALYWYRQSLGQGLEFLIYFQGNSAPDKSGLPSDRFSAERTGGSVSTLTIQRTQQEDSAVYLCASSPRLATKETQYFGPGTRLLVL.

This sequence joins TRBV7-2 and TRBJ2-3; TCRdb outputs TRBD2, but without DNA this stays unchecked. The CDR3 has 17 residues. Germline-derived CDR1 and CDR2 are SGHTA and FQGNSA. The CDR3 here is CASSSRNSGGARDTQYF.

The chain recombines TRBV10-3 with TRBJ2-5. The V gene's germline CDR1 is ENHRY and CDR2 SYGVKD. The CDR3 length is 13 residues. The CDR3 loop reads CAISINSQETQYF.

V and J are TRBV5-4 and TRBJ2-5; TCRdb indicates TRBD2, and absent DNA this call remains unverified. This CDR3 contains 15 residues. Per germline, CDR1 SGHNT and CDR2 YYREEE (reference sequence). CDR3 protein: CASSLRGQDWETQYF.

The chain joins TRBV5-6 to TRBJ2-1; TCRdb returns TRBD1, unconfirmable since there is no DNA. The germline V gene encodes CDR1 SGHDT and CDR2 YYEEEE. The CDR3 has 14 amino acids. The CDR3 spells CASSTGPRPGEQFF.

This chain connects TRBV19 to TRBJ2-3. From germline, CDR1 is LNHDA and CDR2 SQIVND (reference sequence). The CDR3 has 12 residues. The CDR3 sequence is CASSIPTDTQYF.

This chain links TRBV4-1 with TRBJ1-4. This CDR3 has 20 residues. The germline CDR1 and CDR2 sequences are MGHRA and YSYEKL. CDR3 loop: CASSQEGRRGTGPGNEKLFF.

The gene calls are TRBV6-2 or TRBV6-3 and TRBJ2-1. Germline V CDR1 and CDR2: MNHEY, SVGEGT. The CDR3 extends over 11 amino acids. The CDR3 loop is CASSYIYEQFF.

This chain uses TRBV7-6 with TRBJ2-1; the TRBD2 assignment by TCRdb is unverifiable without DNA. This CDR3 has 15 amino acids. Per germline, CDR1 SGHVS and CDR2 FNYEAQ. This chain's CDR3 is CASSLPSGRENEQFF.

The chain links TRBV12-3 or TRBV12-4 to TRBJ2-6; TCRdb's assignment of TRBD1 cannot be checked, as there is no DNA. This CDR3 contains 15 residues. The CDR3: CASSGGLLGANVLTF.

The chain has TRBV20-1 and TRBJ1-5. The CDR3 has 15 amino acids. Germline assignment: CDR1 DFQATT and CDR2 SNEGSKA (reference sequence). CDR3 sequence reads: CSARDRRGGGQPQHF.

The chain uses TRBV20-1 and TRBJ1-1. The CDR3 consists of 13 residues. Germline-derived CDR1 and CDR2 are DFQATT and SNEGSKA (reference sequence). This chain's CDR3 is CSATSPGTTEAFF.

The chain has TRBV19 and TRBJ1-4; the D gene TCRdb calls, TRBD1, cannot be checked with no DNA. The CDR3 contains 15 residues. CDR1 is LNHDA, CDR2 SQIVND, per germline (reference sequence). CDR3 in amino acids: CASSIAGRTNEKLFF.

The chain has TRBV7-8 and TRBJ2-3; TCRdb selects TRBD1, and the lack of DNA leaves this call unchecked. CDR1 is SGHVS and CDR2 is FQNEAQ in the germline V gene. This CDR3 contains 15 residues. CDR3 sequence reads: CAGSPPGVSTDTQYF.